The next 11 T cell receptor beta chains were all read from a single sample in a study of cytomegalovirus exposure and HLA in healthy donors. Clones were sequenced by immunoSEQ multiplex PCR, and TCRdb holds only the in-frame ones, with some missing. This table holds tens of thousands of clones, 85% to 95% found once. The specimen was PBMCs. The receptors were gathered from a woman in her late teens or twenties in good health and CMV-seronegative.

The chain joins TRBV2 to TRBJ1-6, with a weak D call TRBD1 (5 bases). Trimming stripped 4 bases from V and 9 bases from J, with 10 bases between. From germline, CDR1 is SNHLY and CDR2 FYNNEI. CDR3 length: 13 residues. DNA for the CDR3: TGTGCCAGCAGTGTACGCGGGGGTTCACCCCTCCACTTT. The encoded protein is CASSVRGGSPLHF.

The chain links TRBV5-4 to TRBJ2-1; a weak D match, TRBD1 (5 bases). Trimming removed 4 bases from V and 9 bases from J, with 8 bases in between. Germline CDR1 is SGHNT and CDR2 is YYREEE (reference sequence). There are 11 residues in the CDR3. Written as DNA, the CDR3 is TGTGCCAGCAGCCGCGACAGTGAGCAGTTCTTC. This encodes CASSRDSEQFF.

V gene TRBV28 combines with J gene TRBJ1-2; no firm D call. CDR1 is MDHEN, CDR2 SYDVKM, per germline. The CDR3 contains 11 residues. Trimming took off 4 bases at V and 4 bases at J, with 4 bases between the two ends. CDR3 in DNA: TGTGCCAGCAGTTCTCTCTATGGCTACACCTTC. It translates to CASSSLYGYTF.

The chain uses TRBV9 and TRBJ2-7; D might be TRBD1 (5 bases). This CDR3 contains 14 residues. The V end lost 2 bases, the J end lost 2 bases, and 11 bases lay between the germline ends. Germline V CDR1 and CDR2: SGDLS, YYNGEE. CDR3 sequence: CASSVHRLPYEQYF. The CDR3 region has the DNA TGTGCCAGCAGCGTGCACAGGCTCCCCTACGAGCAGTACTTC.

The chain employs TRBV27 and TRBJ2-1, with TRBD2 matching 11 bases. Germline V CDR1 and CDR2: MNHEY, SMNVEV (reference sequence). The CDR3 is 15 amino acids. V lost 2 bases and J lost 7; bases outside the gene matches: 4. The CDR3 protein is CASSLLAGGGNEQFF. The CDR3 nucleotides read TGTGCCAGCAGTTTACTAGCGGGGGGTGGGAATGAGCAGTTCTTC.

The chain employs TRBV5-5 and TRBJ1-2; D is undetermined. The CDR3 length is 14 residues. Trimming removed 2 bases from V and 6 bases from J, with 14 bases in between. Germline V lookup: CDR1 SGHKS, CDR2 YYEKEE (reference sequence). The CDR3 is CASSFDGRGNGYTF. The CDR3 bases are TGTGCCAGCAGCTTCGACGGGCGAGGGAATGGCTACACCTTC.

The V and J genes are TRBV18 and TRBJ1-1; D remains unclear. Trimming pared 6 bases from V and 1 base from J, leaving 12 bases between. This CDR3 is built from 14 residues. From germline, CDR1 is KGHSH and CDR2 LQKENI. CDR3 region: CASSLGAENTEAFF. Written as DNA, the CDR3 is TGTGCCAGCTCCCTGGGCGCCGAGAACACTGAAGCTTTCTTT.

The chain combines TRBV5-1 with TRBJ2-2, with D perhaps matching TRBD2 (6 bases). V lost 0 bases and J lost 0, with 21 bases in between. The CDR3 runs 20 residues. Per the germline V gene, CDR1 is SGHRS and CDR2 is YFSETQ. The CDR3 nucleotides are TGCGCCAGCAGCTTGGTCCCCGCAGTCGGGGGACGGGCGAACACCGGGGAGCTGTTTTTT. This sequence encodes CASSLVPAVGGRANTGELFF.

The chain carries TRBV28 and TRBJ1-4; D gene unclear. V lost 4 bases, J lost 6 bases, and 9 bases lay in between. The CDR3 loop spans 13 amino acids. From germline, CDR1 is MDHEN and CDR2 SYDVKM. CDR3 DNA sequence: TGTGCCAGCAGTTCGGGTGTTGATGAAAAACTGTTTTTT. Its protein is CASSSGVDEKLFF.

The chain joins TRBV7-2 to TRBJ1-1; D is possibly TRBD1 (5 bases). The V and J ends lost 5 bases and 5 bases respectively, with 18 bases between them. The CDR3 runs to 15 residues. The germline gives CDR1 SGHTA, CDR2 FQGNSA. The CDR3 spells CASSVGTYRLTEAFF. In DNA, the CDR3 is TGTGCCAGCAGCGTAGGAACTTACAGGTTAACTGAAGCTTTCTTT.

Here the CDR3 DNA reads TGTGCCAGCAGTCCTGGATTCAGGGCTGAAGCTTTCTTT. Its protein is CASSPGFRAEAFF. The genes are TRBV7-8 and TRBJ1-1; TRBD1 might be the D (5 bases). Germline V gene sequence: CDR1 SGHVS, CDR2 FQNEAQ. This CDR3 has 13 amino acids. Trimming took off 6 bases at V and 6 bases at J, with 14 bases between the two ends.